This TCR beta chain was sequenced during a study of read filtering for tumor transcriptome and immune sequencing. Study background: R-ISS stage counts were under ten for I, about 17 for II, about seven for III. IR-seq gave about 4.05 to 11 million TCR reads per sample; RNA-seq gave about 80 to 1273.

Molecular barcoded adaptors covering alpha/delta and beta/gamma chains were used on roughly 400 ng RNA. TCRdb re-called the reads through MiXCR, storing one row per CDR3 protein. The sample lists 35,000 to 40,000 distinct CDR3 sequences; approximately 14% were seen once. Details on this clonotype: Its target is unknown.

Study-wide points: Even smaller IR-seq throughput identified most shared clonotypes.

The CDR3 length is 15 residues. Germline CDR1 LNHDA, CDR2 SQIVND (reference sequence). Trimming left V 3 bases short and J 5 bases short, with 13 bases between. This rearrangement joins TRBV19 to TRBJ2-2; D is possibly TRBD1 (5 bases). Sequences were obtained from a population of CD138-negative cells sorted from bone marrow. This clonotype was sampled from a donor aged 40 or over with multiple myeloma. The CDR3: CASSMRQGRTGELFF. DNA of the CDR3: TGTGCCAGTAGTATGCGGCAGGGTCGGACCGGGGAGCTGTTTTTT.